Listed below are T cell receptor beta chains from one sample, sequenced in a study of cytomegalovirus exposure and HLA in healthy donors. Produced via immunoSEQ multiplex PCR; TCRdb's table is partial and in-frame only. This sample has 150,000 or so clones, with about 91% found just once. Material for sequencing was PBMCs. The receptors originated from a woman aged 18 to 35 in good health and CMV-seropositive. Both conserved end residues are part of each CDR3. The D gene is left open where the match is weak. The size of a clone is reported for some rows only, either as once, few or many, or as a class for expanded clones.

V gene	D gene	J gene	clone size	CDR3 DNA	CDR3 protein
TRBV7-9	TRBD1	TRBJ1-5	.	TGTGCCAGCAGCTTAGTAGGGACAGGGGAGTCCCAGCATTTT	CASSLVGTGESQHF
TRBV27	TRBD2	TRBJ2-7	.	TGTGCCAGAAACCTGGGGGGGAAATTGTACGAGCAGTACTTC	CARNLGGKLYEQYF
TRBV2	TRBD1	TRBJ2-7	few	TGTGCCAGCCTCAGCCGCCCACGGACAGGGAAGGCGTACGAGCAGTACTTC	CASLSRPRTGKAYEQYF
TRBV6-1	TRBD1	TRBJ1-2	.	TGTGCCAGCAGCGGACAGGGGGCCAATGGCTACACCTTC	CASSGQGANGYTF
TRBV29-1	.	TRBJ1-2	.	TGCAGCGTTGAAGAGGGGGCTGGGTATGGCTACACCTTC	CSVEEGAGYGYTF
TRBV11-2	.	TRBJ1-1	once	TGTGCCAGCAGCTTAGACAGATTGAACACTGAAGCTTTCTTT	CASSLDRLNTEAFF
TRBV7-9	TRBD1	TRBJ2-7	.	TGTGCCAGCAGCGTATTACAGGGGGCAGGGGCCCACGAGCAGTACTTC	CASSVLQGAGAHEQYF
TRBV7-9	.	TRBJ2-7	.	TGTGCCAGCAGCCCAGGAAACCTTTACGAGCAGTACTTC	CASSPGNLYEQYF
TRBV4-1	TRBD2	TRBJ2-3	.	TGCGCCAGCAGCCTGGGACTAGCGGGGTCAGATACGCAGTATTTT	CASSLGLAGSDTQYF
TRBV7-9	TRBD2	TRBJ2-3	.	TGTGCCAGCAGCTTCTCCTCGTTCGGGGGGGAAGATACGCAGTATTTT	CASSFSSFGGEDTQYF
TRBV27	.	TRBJ1-1	.	TGTGCCAGCAGTTTTGGGGGGAGCACTGAAGCTTTCTTT	CASSFGGSTEAFF
TRBV30	TRBD1	TRBJ2-7	once	TGTGCCGTAGGCGGACAGGGGGGGCACGAGCAGTACTTC	CAVGGQGGHEQYF
TRBV6-5	.	TRBJ2-7	.	TGTGCCAGCAGTTACTCGAGTGTGCGTTCCTACGAGCAGTACTTC	CASSYSSVRSYEQYF
TRBV5-6	TRBD2	TRBJ2-3	.	TGTGCCAGCAGCTTAGGTCTAGCGGGGGATACGCAGTATTTT	CASSLGLAGDTQYF
TRBV2	TRBD1	TRBJ2-1	.	TGTGCCAGCAGTGCCCGGACAGGGGGCCGGTTCTTC	CASSARTGGRFF
TRBV28	.	TRBJ1-5	.	TGTGCCAGCAGTTCCTCCAGAGGCGGGAAGGACCAGCCCCAGCATTTT	CASSSSRGGKDQPQHF
TRBV30	TRBD1	TRBJ1-5	.	TGTGCCTGGAGTTACTCCGGGACAGGGAGCAATCAGCCCCAGCATTTT	CAWSYSGTGSNQPQHF
TRBV11-2	.	TRBJ1-1	.	TGTGCCAGCAGCTTAGGGGCAGGGACTGAAGCTTTCTTT	CASSLGAGTEAFF
TRBV4-1	TRBD1	TRBJ1-4	.	TGCGCCAGCAGCCAAGTGGGACAGGCAACTAATGAAAAACTGTTTTTT	CASSQVGQATNEKLFF
TRBV6-1	TRBD2	TRBJ2-3	.	TGTGCCAGCAGTGAAACGGAGCGGGGGGGCCGTGATACGCAGTATTTT	CASSETERGGRDTQYF
TRBV28	.	TRBJ1-1	.	TGTGCCAGCAGCCTCAGGGCTCAAGCTTTCTTT	CASSLRAQAFF
TRBV7-6	.	TRBJ2-1	.	TGTGCCAGCAGTTCACAGGCTCCGGCGTACAATGAGCAGTTCTTC	CASSSQAPAYNEQFF
TRBV7-2	TRBD1	TRBJ2-7	.	TGTGCCAGCAGCCCCCGACAGGGTTACGAGCAGTACTTC	CASSPRQGYEQYF
TRBV30	.	TRBJ2-1	.	TGTGCCTGGAACGCCCGGGGAAGCTCCTACAATGAGCAGTTCTTC	CAWNARGSSYNEQFF
TRBV9	.	TRBJ2-7	.	TGTGCCAGCAGCGCGGGACTCTTCTCCTACGAGCAGTACTTC	CASSAGLFSYEQYF
TRBV27	.	TRBJ2-7	.	TGTGCCAGCAGTTTATTCGGCGAGCAGTACTTC	CASSLFGEQYF
TRBV7-6	TRBD1	TRBJ2-1	.	TGTGCCAGCAGCTTAGGGGCAGACAGGGGCTCCTACAATGAGCAGTTCTTC	CASSLGADRGSYNEQFF
TRBV5-4	TRBD1	TRBJ1-1	.	TGTGCCAGCAGCTTGGGGGGACAGGGGAGCACTGAAGCTTTCTTT	CASSLGGQGSTEAFF
TRBV4-2	TRBD2	TRBJ2-3	.	TGTGCCAGCAGCCAAGCTTCGCTAGCGGGGGGCCGGACAGATACGCAGTATTTT	CASSQASLAGGRTDTQYF
TRBV30	.	TRBJ2-4	.	TGTGCCTGGAGTGTACCGACTCCTAACAAAAACATTCAGTACTTC	CAWSVPTPNKNIQYF
TRBV2	TRBD2	TRBJ2-7	few	TGTGCCAGCAGTGATGTCGGGAGGGACTACGAGCAGTACTTC	CASSDVGRDYEQYF
TRBV27	.	TRBJ1-1	once	TGTGCCAGCAGTTTAGTTACAGGGCTGAACACTGAAGCTTTCTTT	CASSLVTGLNTEAFF
TRBV30	.	TRBJ1-1	.	TGTGCCTGGAGTTCCTCCACTGAAGCTTTCTTT	CAWSSSTEAFF
TRBV7-7	.	TRBJ1-5	.	TGTGCTAGCATAAATCAGCCCCAGCATTTT	CASINQPQHF
TRBV12-5	.	TRBJ2-1	.	TGTGCTAGTGGTTTGAGTACAGATTGGCATGAGCAGTTCTTC	CASGLSTDWHEQFF
TRBV19	TRBD1	TRBJ1-2	.	TGTGCCAGTAGTATAGATCTATTAGGGGGCGCGAGAAACTATGGCTACACCTTC	CASSIDLLGGARNYGYTF
TRBV6-5	.	TRBJ1-1	.	TGTGCCAGCAGTCTGACCGGGAAAGCTTTCTTT	CASSLTGKAFF
TRBV6-5	TRBD1	TRBJ1-6	once	TGTGCCAGCAGTCGACAGGGAGATAATTCACCCCTCCACTTT	CASSRQGDNSPLHF
TRBV4-2	TRBD1	TRBJ1-1	.	TGTGCCAGCAGCCAACAGACAGGGTTGAACACTGAAGCTTTCTTT	CASSQQTGLNTEAFF
TRBV7-9	TRBD1	TRBJ2-7	.	TGTGCCAGCAGCTTAGAGTGGCGACAGGGGGTCTACGAGCAGTACTTC	CASSLEWRQGVYEQYF
TRBV4-2	TRBD2	TRBJ2-3	few	TGTGCCAGCAGCCAAGAACTAGCGGGGGGGCCTAGCACAGATACGCAGTATTTT	CASSQELAGGPSTDTQYF
TRBV29-1	TRBD2	TRBJ2-7	.	TGCAGCGTTGAAGAGGGGGGGTACGAGCAGTACTTC	CSVEEGGYEQYF
TRBV5-6	TRBD1	TRBJ2-5	.	TGTGCCAGCAGTTGGGGACAGGAAGAGACCCAGTACTTC	CASSWGQEETQYF
TRBV5-1	TRBD2	TRBJ2-5	.	TGCGCCAGCAGCTTCACTAGCGGGGGCCTCCAAGAGACCCAGTACTTC	CASSFTSGGLQETQYF
TRBV7-8	TRBD1	TRBJ2-5	.	TGTGCCAGCAGCTTAGGGGACAGGGTCGAGACCCAGTACTTC	CASSLGDRVETQYF
TRBV5-1	TRBD2	TRBJ2-3	.	TGCGCCAGCAGCTTCGGACTAGCGGGGGTAAGCACAGATACGCAGTATTTT	CASSFGLAGVSTDTQYF
TRBV19	.	TRBJ1-2	.	TGTGCCAGTAGTATAGATCATCGGGTGGAATACACCTTC	CASSIDHRVEYTF
TRBV28	TRBD2	TRBJ2-7	.	TGTGCCAGCAGGACTTTGGAGTGGACTAGCGGGGGATCTGAGCAGTACTTC	CASRTLEWTSGGSEQYF
TRBV6-4	TRBD2	TRBJ2-5	.	TGTGCCAGCAGTGATGGTGCGGGGGGCAGGGAGACCCAGTACTTC	CASSDGAGGRETQYF
TRBV9	.	TRBJ2-7	.	TGTGCCAGCAGTCCCCCAAGGGGCCACGAGCAGTACTTC	CASSPPRGHEQYF
TRBV5-1	.	TRBJ2-5	.	TGCGCCAGCAGCTTGGTCGGGAACAAAGAGACCCAGTACTTC	CASSLVGNKETQYF